This TCR beta chain was documented in a study of post-analysis software for immune sequencing data. Study overall: The courses of disease that were included comprised relapsing-remitting, secondary progressive and progressive-relapsing multiple sclerosis. General study points: F measure grouped same-batch samples tightly together. Controls had significantly higher normalized Chao1 diversity than multiple sclerosis patients. The five TRBV segments detected at higher frequency in patients than in controls included TRBV5-6, TRBV5-1 and TRBV20-1.

Trimming took 5 bases from V and 8 from J, leaving 9 bases between them. Germline CDR1 SGHVS, CDR2 FNYEAQ. The CDR3 sequence is 12 residues long. With respect to this clonotype: Its specificity is unknown.

The TCR beta cDNA libraries carried unique molecular identifiers. Some 500,000 cDNA molecules were recovered from an input of about 0.9 to 11 million T cells. TCRdb fed the PCR reads into MiXCR, producing one record per CDR3 protein. In the table there are approximately 630,000 distinct CDR3 sequences, 59% of which are singletons. V gene TRBV7-6 combines with J gene TRBJ2-2; D unresolved. Sequenced: blood. This receptor was taken from a girl aged 2-10 years with multiple sclerosis. CDR3: CASSADRGELFF. CDR3 DNA sequence: TGTGCCAGCAGCGCGGACCGGGGGGAGCTGTTTTTT.